The clone carrying this T cell receptor (beta chain) was counted many times. The antigen is not known. Each TCR transcript was tagged with a 10-nucleotide random UMI during 5'RACE. Over 200 million TCR-beta sequences from 15-18 subjects came out of each sequencing run. TCRdb recomputed calls from the 5' RACE reads with MiXCR, one row per CDR3 protein. The sample yields fewer than 30,000 distinct CDR3 sequences, roughly 21% seen once. Unsorted libraries were prepared from 2 million PBMCs that had been stored at -80 C. This sample is part of a study of neurological immune-mediated disorders. Whole-study findings and limits: The level of TCR clonal expansion was highest in patients with HTLV-1-associated myelopathy and lowest in multiple sclerosis, where it fell below the level seen in healthy controls.

There are 14 residues in the CDR3. The germline V gene has CDR1 DFQATT and CDR2 SNEGSKA (reference sequence). Trimming removed 4 bases from V and 10 bases from J, with 17 bases in between. The specimen sequenced was PBMCs. The chain joins TRBV20-1 to TRBJ1-6; D may be TRBD1 (5 bases). This clonotype originated in a woman aged 55-70 years in good health. CDR3 DNA sequence: TGCAGTGCTACAGGGCCCCCGGGTGGATCACCCCTCCACTTT. Protein: CSATGPPGGSPLHF.